This T cell receptor beta chain stems from a study of blood T cells in healthy people across ages (dated by TCRdb to between 2014 and 2017). With regard to the full study: Template switching captured roughly one uniquely barcoded TCR beta cDNA molecule per two T cells in model experiments. Age-related changes in TCR beta repertoire diversity were measured in the study by deep sequencing normalized with unique cDNA molecular identifiers. Donors were grouped into four age groups: young (average 16 years), middle-aged (about 40), aged (approximately 67) and long-lived (about 90). To avoid experimental bias, donors of different ages were randomly spread across the sequencing lanes. The study analyzed two additional independent replicas of 1 million unique cDNA reads from the same blood draw for two donors, one aged 18 to 30 and one aged 80 or older.

With respect to this clonotype: The antigen it recognizes is unknown. Per-base quality was not reported, and no clone a single base away is much larger than it.

The library was prepared using 5' RACE. The sample was run on an Illumina HiSeq 2500. A second 7 to 11 cycle PCR used a sample-barcoded 5' primer and a J-beta primer mix. A template-switch 5' adaptor carrying 12 random nucleotides introduced a unique molecular identifier onto each TCR beta cDNA molecule. Each sample yielded at least 2.5 million CDR3-containing paired-end reads. The Mint cDNA synthesis kit, primed by a TRBC-specific oligonucleotide, was used to synthesize first-strand cDNA from all RNA. Following uracil-DNA glycosylase treatment, a first 18-cycle PCR with universal primers M1SS and BC2_uni_R was performed on all cDNA. The published analysis was carried out like this. Normalization of each sample was performed by random selection of 1 million high-quality reads, each carrying a distinct molecular identifier. Reads with shared molecular identifiers were discarded instead of being binned into consensus sequences. CDR3 identification, clonotype clustering and error correction used MiTCR with a Q25 quality threshold and the strictest error-elimination algorithm. A nonparametric unseen species model with Euler transformation was used to estimate a lower bound on total TCR beta diversity. TCRdb itself trimmed the public reads at Q25 with fastp, ran MiXCR and retained productive beta chains. All rows with the same CDR3 protein become a single entry with the most common DNA and genes. TCRdb's processing, not the authors' own work, is the source of the V and J calls. The sample table records approximately 900,000 distinct CDR3 sequences; under 50% of these occur just once. Clones ranked in the top ten supply around an eighth of the sample.

Paper-wide results and their limitations: There was a strong correlation between observed TCR beta diversity and the percentage of naive T cells measured by flow cytometry. Total diversity estimates from one million sequenced T cells were considered lower bounds and underestimates. Compared with the aged group, the long-lived group had more naive CD4+ T cells, fewer expanded clones and increased TCR diversity, suggesting age selection. Donor CMV infection status was unknown, potentially confounding age-related changes in expanded clonotypes. Observed TCR beta diversity per million T cells fell roughly linearly with age, and a significant reduction was already apparent by age about 38. Bulk unsorted PBMC profiling prevented conclusive comparison of naive and antigen-experienced compartments.

Donors were 35 to 40 systemically healthy Caucasian individuals from Russia aged roughly 6 to 95 years. Approximately 9.3 milliliters of peripheral blood were collected from each donor into EDTA-treated Vacutainer tubes. Ficoll-Paque density-gradient centrifugation was used to isolate PBMCs, with at least 7 million per sample. Trizol reagent was used to extract total RNA from PBMCs, with at least 6 micrograms per sample. Naive CD45RAhigh/CD27high T cell percentages were measured by flow cytometry on a PBMC aliquot from every donor. What was sequenced was blood. The receptor comes from a man younger than 45 in good health.

The CDR3 has the sequence CASSLGQGAGNTQYF. DNA sequence: TGCGCCAGCAGCTTGGGTCAGGGGGCCGGGAATACGCAGTATTTT. The chain couples TRBV5-1 to TRBJ2-3; 8 middle bases align to TRBD1. Based on the germline V gene, the CDR1 and CDR2 sequences are SGHRS and YFSETQ. V lost 0 bases and J lost 7 bases, and the count of bases not matched to a germline gene is 7. From its cysteine to its phenylalanine, the CDR3 spans 15 amino acids. Only CDR3 DNA is held: 45 bases, read in frame from base 1.